This T cell receptor beta chain is from a study of T-cell memory formation after mild COVID-19. TCRdb itself ran the 5' RACE reads through MiXCR, one entry per CDR3 protein. In the table there are 380,000 or so distinct CDR3 sequences, approximately 15% of which are singletons. This clonotype was recorded at least ten times. CDR1 is SGHKS, CDR2 YYEKEE, per germline (reference sequence). Trimming left V 0 bases short and J 2 bases short, with 7 bases between. There are 14 residues in the CDR3. The TCR comes from a man aged 18 to 30 who had mild COVID-19 (a few samples of this study predate the infection). Cell type and time point are not known. The chain recombines TRBV5-5 with TRBJ2-3, with D unclear. Sequenced input: PBMCs or a T cell subset sorted from them (not recorded which). CDR3 in DNA: TGTGCCAGCAGCTTGGACGGGTACACAGATACGCAGTATTTT. As protein: CASSLDGYTDTQYF.